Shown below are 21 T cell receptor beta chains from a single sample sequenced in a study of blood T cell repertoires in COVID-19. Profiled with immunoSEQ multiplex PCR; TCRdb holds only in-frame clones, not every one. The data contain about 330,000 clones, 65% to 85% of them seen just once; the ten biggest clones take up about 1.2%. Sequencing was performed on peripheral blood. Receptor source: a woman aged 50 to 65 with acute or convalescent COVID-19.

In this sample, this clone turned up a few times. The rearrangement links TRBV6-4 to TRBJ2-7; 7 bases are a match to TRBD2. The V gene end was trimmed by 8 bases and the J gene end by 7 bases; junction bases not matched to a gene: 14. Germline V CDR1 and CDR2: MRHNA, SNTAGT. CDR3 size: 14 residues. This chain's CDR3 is CASAVNSEGGEQYF. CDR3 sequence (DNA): TGTGCCAGCGCCGTGAACTCGGAGGGAGGGGAGCAGTACTTC.

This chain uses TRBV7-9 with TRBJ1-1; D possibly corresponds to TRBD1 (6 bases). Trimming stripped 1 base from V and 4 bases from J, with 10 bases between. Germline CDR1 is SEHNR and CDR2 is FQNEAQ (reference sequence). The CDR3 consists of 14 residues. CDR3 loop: CASSLDQGSTEAFF. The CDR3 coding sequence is TGTGCCAGCAGCTTAGATCAGGGGAGCACTGAAGCTTTCTTT. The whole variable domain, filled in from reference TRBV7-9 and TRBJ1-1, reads DTGVSQNPRHKITKRGQNVTFRCDPISEHNRLYWYRQTLGQGPEFLTYFQNEAQLEKSRLLSDRFSAERPKGSFSTLEIQRTEQGDSAMYLCASSLDQGSTEAFFGQGTRLTVV.

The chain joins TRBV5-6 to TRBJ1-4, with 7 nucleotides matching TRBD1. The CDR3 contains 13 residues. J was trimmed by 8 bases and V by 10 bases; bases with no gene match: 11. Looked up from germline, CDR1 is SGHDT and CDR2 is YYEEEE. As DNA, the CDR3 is TGTGCCTCCACGAAGCAGGGGGTGGAAAAACTGTTTTTT. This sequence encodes CASTKQGVEKLFF.

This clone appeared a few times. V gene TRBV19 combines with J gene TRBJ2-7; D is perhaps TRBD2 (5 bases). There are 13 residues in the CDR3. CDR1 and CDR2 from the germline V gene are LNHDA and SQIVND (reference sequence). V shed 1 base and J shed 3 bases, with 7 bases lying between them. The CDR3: CASSIGLLYEQYF. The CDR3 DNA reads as TGTGCCAGTAGTATAGGACTACTCTACGAGCAGTACTTC.

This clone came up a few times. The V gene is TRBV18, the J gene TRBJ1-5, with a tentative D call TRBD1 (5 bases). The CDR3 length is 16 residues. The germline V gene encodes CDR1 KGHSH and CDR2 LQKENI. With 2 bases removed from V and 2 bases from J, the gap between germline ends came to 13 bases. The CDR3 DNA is TGTGCCAGCTCACCAGCTCGGGGGGGAGGCAATCAGCCCCAGCATTTT. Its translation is CASSPARGGGNQPQHF.

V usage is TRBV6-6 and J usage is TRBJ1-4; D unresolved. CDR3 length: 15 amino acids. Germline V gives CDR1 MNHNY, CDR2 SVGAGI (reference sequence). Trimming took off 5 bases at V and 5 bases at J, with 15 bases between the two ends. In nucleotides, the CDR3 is TGTGCCAGCAGTCCCCCGGGGTTCGGGAATGAAAAACTGTTTTTT. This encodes CASSPPGFGNEKLFF.

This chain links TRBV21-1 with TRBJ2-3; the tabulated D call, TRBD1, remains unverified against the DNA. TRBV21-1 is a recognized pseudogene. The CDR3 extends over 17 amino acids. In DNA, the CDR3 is TGTGCCAGCAGCCACCTCAAACAGGGCAGCAACACAGATACGCAGTATTTT. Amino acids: CASSHLKQGSNTDTQYF.

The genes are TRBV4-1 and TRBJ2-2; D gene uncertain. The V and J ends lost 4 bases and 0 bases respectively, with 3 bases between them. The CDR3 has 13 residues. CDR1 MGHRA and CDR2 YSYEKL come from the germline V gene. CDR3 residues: CASSRANTGELFF. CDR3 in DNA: TGCGCCAGCAGCCGCGCGAACACCGGGGAGCTGTTTTTT.

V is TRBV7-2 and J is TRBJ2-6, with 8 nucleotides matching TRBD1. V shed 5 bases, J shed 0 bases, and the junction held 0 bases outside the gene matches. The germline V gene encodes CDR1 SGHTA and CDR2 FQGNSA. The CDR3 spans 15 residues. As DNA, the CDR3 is TGTGCCAGCAGCACAGGGGGCTCTGGGGCCAACGTCCTGACTTTC. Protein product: CASSTGGSGANVLTF.

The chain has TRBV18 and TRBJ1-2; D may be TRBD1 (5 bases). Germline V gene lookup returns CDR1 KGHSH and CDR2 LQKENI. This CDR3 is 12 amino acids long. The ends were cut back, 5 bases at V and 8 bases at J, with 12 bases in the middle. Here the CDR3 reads CASSSSGDGYTF. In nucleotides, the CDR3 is TGTGCCAGCTCATCGTCGGGGGACGGCTACACCTTC.

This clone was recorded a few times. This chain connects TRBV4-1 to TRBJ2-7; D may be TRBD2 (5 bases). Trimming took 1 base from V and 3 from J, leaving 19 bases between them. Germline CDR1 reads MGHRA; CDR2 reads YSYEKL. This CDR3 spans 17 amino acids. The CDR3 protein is CASSQVSEGIFNYEQYF. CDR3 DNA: TGCGCCAGCAGCCAAGTTTCAGAGGGAATCTTCAACTACGAGCAGTACTTC.

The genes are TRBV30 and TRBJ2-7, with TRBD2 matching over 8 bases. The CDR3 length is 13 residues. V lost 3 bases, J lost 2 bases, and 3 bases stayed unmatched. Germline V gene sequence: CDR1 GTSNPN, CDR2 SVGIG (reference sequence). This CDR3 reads CAWRLAETYEQYF. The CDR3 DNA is TGTGCCTGGAGACTAGCGGAGACCTACGAGCAGTACTTC.

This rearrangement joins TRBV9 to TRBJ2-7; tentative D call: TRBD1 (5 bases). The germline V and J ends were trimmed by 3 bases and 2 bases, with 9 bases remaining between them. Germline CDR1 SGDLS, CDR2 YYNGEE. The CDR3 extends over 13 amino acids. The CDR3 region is CASSGQGTYEQYF. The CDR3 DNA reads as TGTGCCAGCAGCGGGCAGGGAACCTACGAGCAGTACTTC.

Here the CDR3 reads CASSFAAVDNEQFF. The CDR3 coding sequence is TGTGCCAGCAGCTTCGCGGCGGTCGACAATGAGCAGTTCTTC. The chain links TRBV9 to TRBJ2-1; the D is unclear. From germline, CDR1 is SGDLS and CDR2 YYNGEE. Between the trimmed V and J ends, which lost 4 bases and 5 bases, there was a span of 13 bases. The CDR3 has 14 amino acids.

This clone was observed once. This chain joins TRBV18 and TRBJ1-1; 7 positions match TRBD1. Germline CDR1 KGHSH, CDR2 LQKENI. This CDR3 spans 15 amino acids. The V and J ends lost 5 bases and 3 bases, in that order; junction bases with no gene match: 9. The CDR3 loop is CASSDRAGGDTEAFF. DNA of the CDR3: TGTGCCAGCTCAGACCGGGCAGGGGGAGACACTGAAGCTTTCTTT.

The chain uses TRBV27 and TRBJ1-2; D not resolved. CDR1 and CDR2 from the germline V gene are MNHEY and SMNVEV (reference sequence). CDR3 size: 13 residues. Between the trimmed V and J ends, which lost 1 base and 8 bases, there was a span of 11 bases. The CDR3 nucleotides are TGTGCCAGCAGTTTATACGCCGGTCGAGGCTACACCTTC. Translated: CASSLYAGRGYTF.

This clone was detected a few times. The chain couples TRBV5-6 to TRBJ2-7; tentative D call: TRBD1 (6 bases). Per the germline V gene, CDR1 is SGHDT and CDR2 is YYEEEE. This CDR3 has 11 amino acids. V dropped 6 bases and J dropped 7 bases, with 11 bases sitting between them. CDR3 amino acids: CASTSGQEQYV. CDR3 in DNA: TGTGCCAGCACCTCCGGACAGGAGCAGTACGTC.

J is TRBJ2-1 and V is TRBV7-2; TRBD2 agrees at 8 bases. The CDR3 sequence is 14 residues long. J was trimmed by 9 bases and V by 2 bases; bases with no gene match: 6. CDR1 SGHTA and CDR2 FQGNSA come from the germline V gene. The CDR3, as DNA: TGTGCCAGCAGCTTAAACGGGGGGGCCCTTGAGCAGTTCTTC. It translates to CASSLNGGALEQFF.

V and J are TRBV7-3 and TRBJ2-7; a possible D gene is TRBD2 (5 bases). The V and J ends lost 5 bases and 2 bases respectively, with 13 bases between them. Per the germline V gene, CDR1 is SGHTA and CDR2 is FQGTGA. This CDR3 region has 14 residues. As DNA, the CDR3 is TGTGCCAGCAGCCCTCAGAGGGATCCCTACGAGCAGTACTTC. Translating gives CASSPQRDPYEQYF.

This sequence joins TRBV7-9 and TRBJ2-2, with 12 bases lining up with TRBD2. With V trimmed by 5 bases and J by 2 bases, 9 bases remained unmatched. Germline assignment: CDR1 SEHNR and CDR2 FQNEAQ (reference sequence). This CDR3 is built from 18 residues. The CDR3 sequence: CASSHWTSGNPNTGELFF. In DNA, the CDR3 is TGTGCCAGCAGCCATTGGACTAGCGGGAACCCTAACACCGGGGAGCTGTTTTTT.

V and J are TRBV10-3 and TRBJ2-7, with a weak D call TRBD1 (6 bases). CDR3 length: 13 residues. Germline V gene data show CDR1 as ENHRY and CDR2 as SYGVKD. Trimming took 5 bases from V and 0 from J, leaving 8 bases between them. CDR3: CAISQGSSYEQYF. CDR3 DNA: TGTGCCATCAGTCAGGGGAGCTCCTACGAGCAGTACTTC.